This TCR beta chain was obtained from a study of Ad26.COV2.S vaccination and SARS-CoV-2 variants. The study, taken as a whole, reports: Comparable non-spike TCR breadth was observed in vaccine and placebo recipients. Compared with placebo recipients, vaccine recipients had higher spike-specific TCR breadth. Total T cell responses were possibly underestimated by TCR breadth and depth analyses.

In its sample, this clone was seen many times. Its antigen is as yet unknown. Assay used: immunoSEQ multiplex PCR; TCRdb lists only in-frame clones, some missing. The sample shows over 400,000 clones, 90% of them seen only once. The germline V gene encodes CDR1 SGHVS and CDR2 FQNEAQ. The CDR3 consists of 15 residues. The ends were cut back, 4 bases at V and 0 bases at J, with 13 bases in the middle. Treatment here: 15 to 20 received Ad26.COV2.S at low or high dose, single or two shots; 5 received placebo; per-sample allocation not given. Sampling took place 63 days after the first vaccine or placebo injection.

V usage is TRBV7-8 and J usage is TRBJ2-7; D possibly matches TRBD1 or TRBD2 (5 bases each). The sequence was obtained from a person aged 18 to 59 who received the Ad26.COV2.S COVID-19 vaccine or a placebo. The sequences come from peripheral blood, collected in a trial of Ad26.COV2.S vaccine versus placebo. This CDR3 reads CASSSGTASSYEQYF. In DNA, the CDR3 is TGTGCCAGCAGCTCCGGGACGGCGAGCTCCTACGAGCAGTACTTC.